The source of this T cell receptor beta chain is a study of T-cell reconstitution after alpha-beta-depleted transplantation in children (dated by TCRdb to between 2015 and 2016). A note on the overall study: The study quantitatively tracked T-cell immune reconstitution after TCRalphabeta/CD19-depleted allogeneic hematopoietic cell transplantation in children using TCR repertoire profiling.

The method behind the library was PCR. These reads were obtained on an Illumina HiSeq 2500. TCR libraries were prepared with molecular barcoding, using unique molecular identifiers to normalize TCRbeta repertoire quantification. TCRdb redid the processing of the public reads, applying fastp at Q25 and MiXCR, and retained in-frame beta chains. One record per CDR3 amino acid sequence lists the most common genes and DNA. This sample has 200,000 to 250,000 distinct CDR3 sequences in its table, and about 9.5% of those were observed once. Jointly, the top ten make up approximately 6.2% of the sample. The CDR3 covers 15 residues, taking in both the cysteine and the phenylalanine. The DNA shown is the 45-base CDR3, in frame from base 1. Looking up the germline V gene (reference sequence) yields CDR1 SEHNR and CDR2 FQNEAQ. V is clipped by 5 bases and J by 0 bases, and the sequence between their germline boundaries is 11 bases long.

This clonotype was recorded many times. Its cognate antigen has yet to be identified. No clone much larger than this one lies a single base away; base qualities are absent. This TCR was sampled from a human donor who donated a stem cell graft to a child with acute lymphoblastic leukemia. Sequences were derived from PBMCs from the stem cell graft donor, sampled from the stem cell graft. The chain is assembled from TRBV7-9 and TRBJ2-1; a tentative D match to TRBD2 spans 6 bases. The CDR3 reads CASSPRGSSYNEQFF. At the DNA level, the sequence is TGTGCCAGCAGCCCCCGGGGGAGCTCCTACAATGAGCAGTTCTTC.